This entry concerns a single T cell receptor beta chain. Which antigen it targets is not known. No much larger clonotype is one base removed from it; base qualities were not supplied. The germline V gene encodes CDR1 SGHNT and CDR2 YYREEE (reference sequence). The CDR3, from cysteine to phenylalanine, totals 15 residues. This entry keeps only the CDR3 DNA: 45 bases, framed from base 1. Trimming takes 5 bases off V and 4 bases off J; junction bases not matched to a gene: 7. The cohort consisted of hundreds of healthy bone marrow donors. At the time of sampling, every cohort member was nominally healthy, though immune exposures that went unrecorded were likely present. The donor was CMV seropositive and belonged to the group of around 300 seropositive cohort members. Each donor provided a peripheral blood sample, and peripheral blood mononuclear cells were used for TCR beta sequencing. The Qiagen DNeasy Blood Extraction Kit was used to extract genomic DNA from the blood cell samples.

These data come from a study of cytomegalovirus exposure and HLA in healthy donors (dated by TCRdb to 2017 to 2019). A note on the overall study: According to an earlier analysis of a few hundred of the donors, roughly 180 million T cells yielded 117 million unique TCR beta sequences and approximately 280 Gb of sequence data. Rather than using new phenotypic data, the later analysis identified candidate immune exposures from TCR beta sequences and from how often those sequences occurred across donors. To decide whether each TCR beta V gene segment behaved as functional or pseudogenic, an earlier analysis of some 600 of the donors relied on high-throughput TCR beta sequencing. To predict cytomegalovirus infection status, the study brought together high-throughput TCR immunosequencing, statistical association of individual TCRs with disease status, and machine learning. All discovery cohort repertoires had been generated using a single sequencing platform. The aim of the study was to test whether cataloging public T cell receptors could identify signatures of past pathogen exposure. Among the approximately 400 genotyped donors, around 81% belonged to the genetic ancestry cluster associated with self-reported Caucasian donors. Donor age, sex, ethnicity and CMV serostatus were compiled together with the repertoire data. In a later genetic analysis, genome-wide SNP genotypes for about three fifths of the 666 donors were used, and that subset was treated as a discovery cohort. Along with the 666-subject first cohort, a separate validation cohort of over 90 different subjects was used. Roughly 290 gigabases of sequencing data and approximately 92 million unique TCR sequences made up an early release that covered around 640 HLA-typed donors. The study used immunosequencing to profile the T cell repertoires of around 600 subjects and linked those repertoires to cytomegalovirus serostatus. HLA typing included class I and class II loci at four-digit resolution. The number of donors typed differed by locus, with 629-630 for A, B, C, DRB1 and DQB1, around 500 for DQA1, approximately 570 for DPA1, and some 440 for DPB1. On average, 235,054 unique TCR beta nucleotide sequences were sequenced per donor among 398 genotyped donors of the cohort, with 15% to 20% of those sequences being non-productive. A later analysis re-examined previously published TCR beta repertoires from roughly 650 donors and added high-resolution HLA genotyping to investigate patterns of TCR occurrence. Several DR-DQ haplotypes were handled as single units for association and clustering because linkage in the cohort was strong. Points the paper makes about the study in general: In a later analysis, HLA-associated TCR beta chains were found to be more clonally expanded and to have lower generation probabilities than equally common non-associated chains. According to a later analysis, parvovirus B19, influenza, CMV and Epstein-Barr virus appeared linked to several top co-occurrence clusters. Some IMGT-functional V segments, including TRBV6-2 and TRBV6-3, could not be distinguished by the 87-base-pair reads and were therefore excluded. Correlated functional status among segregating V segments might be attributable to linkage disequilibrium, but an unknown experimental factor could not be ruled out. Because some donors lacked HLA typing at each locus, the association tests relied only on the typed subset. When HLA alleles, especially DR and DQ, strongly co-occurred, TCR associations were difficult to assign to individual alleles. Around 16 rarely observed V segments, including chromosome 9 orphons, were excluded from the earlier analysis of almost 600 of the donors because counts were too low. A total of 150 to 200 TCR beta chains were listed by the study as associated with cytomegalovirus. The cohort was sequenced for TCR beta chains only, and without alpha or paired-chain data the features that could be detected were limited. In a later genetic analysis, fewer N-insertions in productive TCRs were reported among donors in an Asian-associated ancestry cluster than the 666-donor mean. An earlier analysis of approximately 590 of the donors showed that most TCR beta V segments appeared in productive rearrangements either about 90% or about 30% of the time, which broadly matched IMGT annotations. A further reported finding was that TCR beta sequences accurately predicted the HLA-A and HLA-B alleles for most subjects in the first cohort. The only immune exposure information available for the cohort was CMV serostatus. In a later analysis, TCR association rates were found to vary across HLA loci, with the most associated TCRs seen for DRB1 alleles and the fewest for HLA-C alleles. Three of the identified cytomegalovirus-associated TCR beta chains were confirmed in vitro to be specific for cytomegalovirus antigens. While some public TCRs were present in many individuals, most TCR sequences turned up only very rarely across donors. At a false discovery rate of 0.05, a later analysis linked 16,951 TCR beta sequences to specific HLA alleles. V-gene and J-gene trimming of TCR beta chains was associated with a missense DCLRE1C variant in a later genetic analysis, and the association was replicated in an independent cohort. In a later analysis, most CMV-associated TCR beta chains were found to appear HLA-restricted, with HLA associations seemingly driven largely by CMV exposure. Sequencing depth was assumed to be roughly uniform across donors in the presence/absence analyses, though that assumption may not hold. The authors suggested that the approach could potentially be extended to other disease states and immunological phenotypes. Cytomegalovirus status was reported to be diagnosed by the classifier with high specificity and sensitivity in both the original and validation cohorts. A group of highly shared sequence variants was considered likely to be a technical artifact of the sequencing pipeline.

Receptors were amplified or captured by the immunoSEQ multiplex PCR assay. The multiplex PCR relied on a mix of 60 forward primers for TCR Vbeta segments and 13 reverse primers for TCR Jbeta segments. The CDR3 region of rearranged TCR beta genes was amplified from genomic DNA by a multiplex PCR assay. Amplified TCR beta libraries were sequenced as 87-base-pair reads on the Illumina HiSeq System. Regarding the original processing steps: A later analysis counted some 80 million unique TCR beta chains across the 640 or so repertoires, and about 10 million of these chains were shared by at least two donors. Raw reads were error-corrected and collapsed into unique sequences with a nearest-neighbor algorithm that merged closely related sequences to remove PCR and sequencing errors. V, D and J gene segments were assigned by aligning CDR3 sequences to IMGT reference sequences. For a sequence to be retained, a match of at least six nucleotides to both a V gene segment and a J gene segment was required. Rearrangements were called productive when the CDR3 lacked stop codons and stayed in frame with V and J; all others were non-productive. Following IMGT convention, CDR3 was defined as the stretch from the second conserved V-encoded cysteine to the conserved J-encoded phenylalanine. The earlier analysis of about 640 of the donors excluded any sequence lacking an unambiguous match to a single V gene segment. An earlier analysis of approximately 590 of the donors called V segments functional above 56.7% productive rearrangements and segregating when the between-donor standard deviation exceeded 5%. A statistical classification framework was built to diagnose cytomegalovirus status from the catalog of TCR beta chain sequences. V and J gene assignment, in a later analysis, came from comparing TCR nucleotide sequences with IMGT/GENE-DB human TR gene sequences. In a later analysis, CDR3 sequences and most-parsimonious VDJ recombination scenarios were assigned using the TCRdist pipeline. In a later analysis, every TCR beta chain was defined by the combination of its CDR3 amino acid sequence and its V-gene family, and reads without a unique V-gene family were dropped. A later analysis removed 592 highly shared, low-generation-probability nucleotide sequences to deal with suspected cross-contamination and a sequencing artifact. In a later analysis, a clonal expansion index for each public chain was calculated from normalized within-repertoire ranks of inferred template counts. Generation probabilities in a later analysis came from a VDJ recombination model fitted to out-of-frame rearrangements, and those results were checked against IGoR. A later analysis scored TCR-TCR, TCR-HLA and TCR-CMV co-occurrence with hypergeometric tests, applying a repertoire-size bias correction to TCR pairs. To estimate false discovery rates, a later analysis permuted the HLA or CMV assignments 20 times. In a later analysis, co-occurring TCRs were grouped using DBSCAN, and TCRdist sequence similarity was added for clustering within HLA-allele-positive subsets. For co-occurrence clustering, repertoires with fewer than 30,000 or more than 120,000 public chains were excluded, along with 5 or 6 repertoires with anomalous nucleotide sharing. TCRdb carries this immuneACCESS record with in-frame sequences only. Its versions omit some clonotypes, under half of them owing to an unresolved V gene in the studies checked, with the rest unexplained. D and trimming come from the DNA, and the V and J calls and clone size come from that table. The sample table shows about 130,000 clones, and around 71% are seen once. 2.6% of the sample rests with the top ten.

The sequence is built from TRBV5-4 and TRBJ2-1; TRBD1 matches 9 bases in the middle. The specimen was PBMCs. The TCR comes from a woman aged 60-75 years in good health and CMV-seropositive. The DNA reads TGTGCCAGCAGGGCCGGGACAGGGAGTTACAATGAGCAGTTCTTC. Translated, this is CASRAGTGSYNEQFF. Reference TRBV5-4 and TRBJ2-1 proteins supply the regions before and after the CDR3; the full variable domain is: ETGVTQSPTHLIKTRGQQVTLRCSSQSGHNTVSWYQQALGQGPQFIFQYYREEENGRGNFPPRFSGLQFPNYSSELNVNALELDDSALYLCASRAGTGSYNEQFFGPGTRLTVL.